This record covers a single T cell receptor (beta chain). No antigen is known for it. This sample was included in a study of cytomegalovirus exposure and HLA in healthy donors. Though nominally healthy at sampling, donors likely had unrecorded immune exposures. V was pared by 7 bases and J by 4 bases, with 11 bases between. CDR1 is SNHLY and CDR2 is FYNNEI in the germline V gene. CDR3 length: 13 residues. Study results and caveats: Later, TCR association rates were found to vary by HLA locus, highest for DRB1 and lowest for HLA-C.

The PCR contained 60 Vbeta and 13 Jbeta primers. Profiled with immunoSEQ multiplex PCR; TCRdb holds only in-frame clones, not every one. The sample's table shows 100,000 to 150,000 clones. The V and J genes are TRBV2 and TRBJ1-5; perhaps TRBD1 as D (6 bases). Material: PBMCs. The clonotype originates from a man aged 18-30 years in good health and CMV-seronegative. The CDR3 nucleotides read TGTGCCAGCATGACAGGCCTGAATCAGCCCCAGCATTTT. Residues: CASMTGLNQPQHF.